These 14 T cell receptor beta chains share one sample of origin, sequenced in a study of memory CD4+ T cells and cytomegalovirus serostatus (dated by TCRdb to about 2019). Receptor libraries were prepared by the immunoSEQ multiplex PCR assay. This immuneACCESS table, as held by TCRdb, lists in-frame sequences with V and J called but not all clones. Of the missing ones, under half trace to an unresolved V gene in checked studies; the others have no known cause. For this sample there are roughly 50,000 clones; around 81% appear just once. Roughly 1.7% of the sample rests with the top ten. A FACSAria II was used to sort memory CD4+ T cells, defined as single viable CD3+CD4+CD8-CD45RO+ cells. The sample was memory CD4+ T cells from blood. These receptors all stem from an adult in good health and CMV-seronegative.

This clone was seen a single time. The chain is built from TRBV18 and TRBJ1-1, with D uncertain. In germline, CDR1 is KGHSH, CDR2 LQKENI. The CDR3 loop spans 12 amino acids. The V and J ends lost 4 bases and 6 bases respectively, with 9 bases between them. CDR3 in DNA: TGTGCCAGCTCACTCAACCTCCCTGAAGCTTTCTTT. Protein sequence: CASSLNLPEAFF.

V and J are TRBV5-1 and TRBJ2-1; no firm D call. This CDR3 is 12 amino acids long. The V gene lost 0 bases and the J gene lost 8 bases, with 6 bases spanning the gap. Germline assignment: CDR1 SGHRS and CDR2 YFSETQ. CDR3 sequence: CASSLGAYEQFF. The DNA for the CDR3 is TGCGCCAGCAGCTTGGGCGCGTATGAGCAGTTCTTC.

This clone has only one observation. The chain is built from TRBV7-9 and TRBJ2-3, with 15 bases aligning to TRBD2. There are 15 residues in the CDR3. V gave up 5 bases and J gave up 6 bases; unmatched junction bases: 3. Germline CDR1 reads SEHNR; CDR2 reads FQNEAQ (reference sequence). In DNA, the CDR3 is TGTGCCAGCAGCCGGACTAGCGGGAGGGCCGATACGCAGTATTTT. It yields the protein CASSRTSGRADTQYF. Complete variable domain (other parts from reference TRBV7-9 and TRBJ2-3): DTGVSQNPRHKITKRGQNVTFRCDPISEHNRLYWYRQTLGQGPEFLTYFQNEAQLEKSRLLSDRFSAERPKGSFSTLEIQRTEQGDSAMYLCASSRTSGRADTQYFGPGTRLTVL.

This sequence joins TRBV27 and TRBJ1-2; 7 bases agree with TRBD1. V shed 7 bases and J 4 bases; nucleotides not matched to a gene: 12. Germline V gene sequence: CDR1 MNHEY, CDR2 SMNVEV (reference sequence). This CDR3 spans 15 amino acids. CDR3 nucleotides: TGTGCCAGCACCTCACAGGGGTCGAAGTTCTATGGCTACACCTTC. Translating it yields CASTSQGSKFYGYTF.

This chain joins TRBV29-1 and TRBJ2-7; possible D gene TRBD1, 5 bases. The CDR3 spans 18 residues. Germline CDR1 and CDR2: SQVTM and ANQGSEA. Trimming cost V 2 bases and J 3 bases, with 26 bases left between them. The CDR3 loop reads CSVEKMAEGKGMYYEQYF. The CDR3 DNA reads TGCAGCGTTGAAAAGATGGCGGAAGGGAAGGGGATGTACTACGAGCAGTACTTC.

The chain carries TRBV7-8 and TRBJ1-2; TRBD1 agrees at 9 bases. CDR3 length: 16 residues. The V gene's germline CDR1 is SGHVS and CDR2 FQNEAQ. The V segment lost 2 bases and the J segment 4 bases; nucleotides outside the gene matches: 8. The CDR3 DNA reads TGTGCCAGCAGCTTATCGGGACAGGGTGGCGTCTATGGCTACACCTTC. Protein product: CASSLSGQGGVYGYTF.

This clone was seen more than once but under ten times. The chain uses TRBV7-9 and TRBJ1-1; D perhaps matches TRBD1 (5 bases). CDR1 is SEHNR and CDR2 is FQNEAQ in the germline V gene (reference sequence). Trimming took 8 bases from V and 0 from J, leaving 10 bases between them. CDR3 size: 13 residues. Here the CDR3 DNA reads TGTGCCAGCTACAGGAGTTTGAACACTGAAGCTTTCTTT. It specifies CASYRSLNTEAFF.

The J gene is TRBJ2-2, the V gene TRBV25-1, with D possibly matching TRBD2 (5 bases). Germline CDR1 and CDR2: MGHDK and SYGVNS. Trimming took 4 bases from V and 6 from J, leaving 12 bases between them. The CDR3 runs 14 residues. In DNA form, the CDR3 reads TGTGCCAGCAGTGTTCAGAACGGGGCCGGGGAGCTGTTTTTT. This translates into CASSVQNGAGELFF.

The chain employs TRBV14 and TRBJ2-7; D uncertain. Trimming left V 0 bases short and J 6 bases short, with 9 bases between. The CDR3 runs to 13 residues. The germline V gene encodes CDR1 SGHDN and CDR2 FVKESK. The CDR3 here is CASSQDLGAEQYF. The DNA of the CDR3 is TGTGCCAGCAGCCAAGATTTGGGTGCCGAGCAGTACTTC. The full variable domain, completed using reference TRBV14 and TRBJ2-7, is EAGVTQFPSHSVIEKGQTVTLRCDPISGHDNLYWYRRVMGKEIKFLLHFVKESKQDESGMPNNRFLAERTGGTYSTLKVQPAELEDSGVYFCASSQDLGAEQYFGPGTRLTVT.

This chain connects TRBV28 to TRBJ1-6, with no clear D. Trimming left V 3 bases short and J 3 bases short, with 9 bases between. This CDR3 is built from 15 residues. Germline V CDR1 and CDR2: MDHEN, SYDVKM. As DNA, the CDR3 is TGTGCCAGCAGTTTTTTCCCGGACTATAATTCACCCCTCCACTTT. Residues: CASSFFPDYNSPLHF.

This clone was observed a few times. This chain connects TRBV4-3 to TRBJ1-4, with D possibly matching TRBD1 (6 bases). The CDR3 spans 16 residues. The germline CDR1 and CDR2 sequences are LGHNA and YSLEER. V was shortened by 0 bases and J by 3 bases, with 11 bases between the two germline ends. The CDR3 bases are TGCGCCAGCAGCCAAGATCCGACAGGATCTAATGAAAAACTGTTTTTT. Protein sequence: CASSQDPTGSNEKLFF.

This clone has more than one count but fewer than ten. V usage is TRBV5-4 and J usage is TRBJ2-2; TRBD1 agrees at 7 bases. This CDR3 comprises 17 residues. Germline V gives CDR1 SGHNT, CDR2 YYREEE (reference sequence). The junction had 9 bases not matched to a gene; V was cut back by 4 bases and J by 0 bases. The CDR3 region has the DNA TGTGCCAGCAGCCCCCCCGGGACAGACGCGAACACCGGGGAGCTGTTTTTT. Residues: CASSPPGTDANTGELFF.

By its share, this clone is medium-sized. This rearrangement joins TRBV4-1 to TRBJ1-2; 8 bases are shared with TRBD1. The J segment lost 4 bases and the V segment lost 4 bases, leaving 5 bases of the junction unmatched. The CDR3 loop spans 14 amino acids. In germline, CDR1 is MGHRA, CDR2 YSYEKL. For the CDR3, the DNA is TGCGCCAGCAGCCGCCAAGGACAGGGCTATGGCTACACCTTC. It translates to CASSRQGQGYGYTF.

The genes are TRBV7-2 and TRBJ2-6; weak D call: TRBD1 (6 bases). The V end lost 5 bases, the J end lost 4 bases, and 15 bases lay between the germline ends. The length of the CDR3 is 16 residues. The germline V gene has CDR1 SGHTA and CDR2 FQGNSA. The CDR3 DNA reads TGTGCCAGCAGCCCCTCACAGGGTACCGGGGCCAACGTCCTGACTTTC. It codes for CASSPSQGTGANVLTF. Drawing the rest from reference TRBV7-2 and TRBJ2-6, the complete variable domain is GAGVSQSPSNKVTEKGKDVELRCDPISGHTALYWYRQSLGQGLEFLIYFQGNSAPDKSGLPSDRFSAERTGGSVSTLTIQRTQQEDSAVYLCASSPSQGTGANVLTFGAGSRLTVL.